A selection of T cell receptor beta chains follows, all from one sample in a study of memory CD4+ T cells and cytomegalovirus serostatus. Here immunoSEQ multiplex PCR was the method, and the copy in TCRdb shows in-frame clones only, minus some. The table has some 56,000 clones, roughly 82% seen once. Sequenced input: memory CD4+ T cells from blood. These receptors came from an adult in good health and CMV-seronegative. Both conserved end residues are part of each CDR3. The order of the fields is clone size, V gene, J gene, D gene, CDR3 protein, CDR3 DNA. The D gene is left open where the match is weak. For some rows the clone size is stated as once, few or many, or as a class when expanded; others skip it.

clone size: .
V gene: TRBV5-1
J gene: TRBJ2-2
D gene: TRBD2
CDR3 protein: CASSSGLAGAGGELFF
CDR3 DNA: TGCGCCAGCAGCTCCGGACTAGCGGGGGCGGGCGGGGAGCTGTTTTTT

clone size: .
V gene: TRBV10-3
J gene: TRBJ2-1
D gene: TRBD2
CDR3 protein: CASSTSGTSGGNEQFF
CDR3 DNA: TGTGCCTCCTCCACCTCCGGGACTAGCGGGGGGAATGAGCAGTTCTTC

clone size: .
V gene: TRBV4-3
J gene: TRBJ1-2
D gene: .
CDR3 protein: CASSPWTEGTRTF
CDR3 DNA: TGCGCCAGCAGCCCCTGGACAGAGGGCACGCGCACCTTC

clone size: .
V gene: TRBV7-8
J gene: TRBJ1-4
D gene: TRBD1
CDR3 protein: CASSSDRGRGMNEKLFF
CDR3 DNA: TGTGCCAGCAGCTCGGACAGGGGCAGGGGGATGAATGAAAAACTGTTTTTT

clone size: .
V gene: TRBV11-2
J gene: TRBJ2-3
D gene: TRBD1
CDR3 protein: CASSLGGQTDTQYF
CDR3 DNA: TGTGCCAGCAGCTTAGGGGGACAGACAGATACGCAGTATTTT

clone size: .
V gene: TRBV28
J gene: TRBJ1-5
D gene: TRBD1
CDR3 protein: CATKGGGDQPQHF
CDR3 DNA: TGTGCCACCAAAGGGGGCGGCGATCAGCCCCAGCATTTT

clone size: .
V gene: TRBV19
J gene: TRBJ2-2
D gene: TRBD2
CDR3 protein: CAVSSGGTNTGELFF
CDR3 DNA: TGTGCAGTTTCTAGCGGGGGGACGAACACCGGGGAGCTGTTTTTT

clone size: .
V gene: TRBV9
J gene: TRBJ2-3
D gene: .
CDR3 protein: CASGRASTDTQYF
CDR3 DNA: TGTGCCAGCGGGCGGGCCAGCACAGATACGCAGTATTTT

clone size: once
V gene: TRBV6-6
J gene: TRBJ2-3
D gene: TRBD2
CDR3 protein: CASSLAGGKDTQYF
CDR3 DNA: TGTGCCAGCAGTCTAGCGGGGGGGAAGGATACGCAGTATTTT

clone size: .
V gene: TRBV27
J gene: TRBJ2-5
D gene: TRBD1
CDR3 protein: CASSPPRVGAGGIETQYF
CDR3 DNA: TGTGCCAGCAGTCCTCCTAGGGTTGGCGCAGGGGGCATAGAGACCCAGTACTTC

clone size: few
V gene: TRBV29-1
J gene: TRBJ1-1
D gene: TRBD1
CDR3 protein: CSVFRQGERTEAFF
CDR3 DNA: TGCAGCGTCTTCCGACAGGGGGAAAGGACTGAAGCTTTCTTT

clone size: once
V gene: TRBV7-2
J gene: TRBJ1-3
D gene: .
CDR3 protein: CASSLEGLGNTIYF
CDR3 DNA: TGTGCCAGCAGCTTAGAGGGACTAGGGAACACCATATATTTT

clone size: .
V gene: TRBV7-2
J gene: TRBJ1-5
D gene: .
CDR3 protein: CASSRLPGQLNQPQHF
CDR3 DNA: TGTGCCAGCAGCCGGTTACCTGGACAGCTCAATCAGCCCCAGCATTTT

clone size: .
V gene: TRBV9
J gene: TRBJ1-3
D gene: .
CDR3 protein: CASSVADSSGNTIYF
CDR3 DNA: TGTGCCAGCAGCGTAGCCGATAGCTCTGGAAACACCATATATTTT

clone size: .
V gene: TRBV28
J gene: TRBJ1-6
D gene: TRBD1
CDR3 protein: CASSRGQGPGNSPLHF
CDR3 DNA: TGTGCCAGCAGTCGCGGACAGGGCCCCGGGAATTCACCCCTCCACTTT

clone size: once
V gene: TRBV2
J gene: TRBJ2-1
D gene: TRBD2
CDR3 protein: CASSGERGAYNEQFF
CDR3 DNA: TGTGCCAGCAGTGGGGAGCGGGGGGCCTACAATGAGCAGTTCTTC

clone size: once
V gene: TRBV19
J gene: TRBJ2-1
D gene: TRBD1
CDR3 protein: CASSIGWDRNNEQFF
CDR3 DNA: TGTGCCAGTAGTATCGGGTGGGACAGGAACAATGAGCAGTTCTTC

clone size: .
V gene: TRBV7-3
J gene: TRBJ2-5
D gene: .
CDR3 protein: CASSLSARPGETQYF
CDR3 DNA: TGTGCCAGCAGCTTATCGGCAAGGCCGGGGGAGACCCAGTACTTC

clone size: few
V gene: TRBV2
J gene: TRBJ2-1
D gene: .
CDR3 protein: CASSERFERNEQFF
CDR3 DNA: TGTGCCAGCAGTGAAAGATTCGAACGGAATGAGCAGTTCTTC

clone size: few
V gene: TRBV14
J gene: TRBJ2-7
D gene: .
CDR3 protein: CASSLTFRGDYEQYF
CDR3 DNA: TGTGCCAGCAGCCTTACATTCCGAGGAGACTACGAGCAGTACTTC

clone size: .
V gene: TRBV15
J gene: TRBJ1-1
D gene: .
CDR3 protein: CATSLLGGNTEAFF
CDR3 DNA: TGTGCCACCAGCCTTCTAGGGGGGAACACTGAAGCTTTCTTT

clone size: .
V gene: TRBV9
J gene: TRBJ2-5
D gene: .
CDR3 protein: CASSVGGRQETQYF
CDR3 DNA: TGTGCCAGCAGCGTAGGCGGGCGCCAAGAGACCCAGTACTTC

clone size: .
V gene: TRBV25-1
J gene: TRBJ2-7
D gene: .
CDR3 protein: CASSALHEQYF
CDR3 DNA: TGTGCCAGCAGTGCGCTTCACGAGCAGTACTTC

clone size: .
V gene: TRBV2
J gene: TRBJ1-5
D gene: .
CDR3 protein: CASSSRPGPNQPQHF
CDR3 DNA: TGTGCCAGCAGTTCTCGACCGGGACCCAATCAGCCCCAGCATTTT

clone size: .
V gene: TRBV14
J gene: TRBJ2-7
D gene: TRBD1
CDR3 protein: CASSQAFDRGQQYF
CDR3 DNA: TGTGCCAGCAGCCAAGCCTTTGACAGGGGCCAGCAGTACTTC

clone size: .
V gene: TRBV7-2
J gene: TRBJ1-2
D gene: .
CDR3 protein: CASSPTGNYGYTF
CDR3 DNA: TGTGCCAGCAGCCCGACAGGAAACTATGGCTACACCTTC

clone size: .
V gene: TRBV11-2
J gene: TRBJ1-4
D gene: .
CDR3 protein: CASSLGHREKLFF
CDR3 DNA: TGTGCCAGTTCCTTGGGACATAGGGAAAAACTGTTTTTT

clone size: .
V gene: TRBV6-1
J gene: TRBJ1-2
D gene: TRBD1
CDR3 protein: CASSEAWGQGVYGYTF
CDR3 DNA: TGTGCCAGCAGTGAAGCATGGGGACAGGGCGTCTATGGCTACACCTTC

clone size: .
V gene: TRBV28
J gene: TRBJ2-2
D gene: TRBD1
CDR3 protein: CASSSKYGRDRGRLELFF
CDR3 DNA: TGTGCCAGCAGTTCCAAGTATGGACGGGACAGGGGGCGTCTGGAGCTGTTTTTT

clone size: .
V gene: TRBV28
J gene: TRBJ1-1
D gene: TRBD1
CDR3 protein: CASSSGDRLRTGDTEAFF
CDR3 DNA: TGTGCCAGCAGTTCGGGGGACAGGCTCCGAACGGGAGACACTGAAGCTTTCTTT

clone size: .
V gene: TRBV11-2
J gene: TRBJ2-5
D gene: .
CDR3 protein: CASSLDLSGAGTQYF
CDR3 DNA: TGTGCCAGCAGCTTAGATTTAAGTGGAGCAGGGACCCAGTACTTC

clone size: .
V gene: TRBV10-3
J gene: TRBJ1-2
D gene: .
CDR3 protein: CAISDAVGGYTF
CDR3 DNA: TGTGCCATCAGTGATGCGGTCGGCGGCTACACCTTC

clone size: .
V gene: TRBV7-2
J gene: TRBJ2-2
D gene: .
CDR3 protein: CASSLAMSTGELFF
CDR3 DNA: TGTGCCAGCAGCTTAGCGATGAGTACCGGGGAGCTGTTTTTT

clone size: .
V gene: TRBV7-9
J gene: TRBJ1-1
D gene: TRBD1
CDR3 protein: CASSSGQGRDTEAFF
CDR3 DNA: TGTGCCAGCAGCTCGGGACAGGGCCGGGACACTGAAGCTTTCTTT

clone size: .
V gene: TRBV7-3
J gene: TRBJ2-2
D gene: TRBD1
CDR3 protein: CASRPDRGTGELFF
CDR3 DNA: TGTGCCAGCAGGCCTGACAGGGGTACCGGGGAGCTGTTTTTT

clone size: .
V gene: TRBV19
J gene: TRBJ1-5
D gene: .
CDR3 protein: CATQRGGGGNQPQHF
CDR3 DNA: TGTGCCACCCAAAGAGGGGGGGGAGGCAATCAGCCCCAGCATTTT

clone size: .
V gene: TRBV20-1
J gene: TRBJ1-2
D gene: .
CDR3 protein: CSARFVGGYTF
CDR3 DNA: TGCAGTGCTAGATTCGTCGGTGGCTACACCTTC

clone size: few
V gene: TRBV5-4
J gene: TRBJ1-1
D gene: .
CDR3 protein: CASSDGQMNTEAFF
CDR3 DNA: TGTGCCAGCAGTGATGGACAGATGAACACTGAAGCTTTCTTT

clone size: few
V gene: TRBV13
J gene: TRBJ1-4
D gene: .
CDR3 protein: CASSLGFSKLFF
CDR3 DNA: TGTGCCAGCAGCTTAGGCTTCTCAAAACTGTTTTTT

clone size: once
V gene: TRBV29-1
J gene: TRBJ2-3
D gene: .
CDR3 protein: CSVEDISSDTQYF
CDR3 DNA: TGCAGCGTTGAAGATATTTCCAGCGATACGCAGTATTTT

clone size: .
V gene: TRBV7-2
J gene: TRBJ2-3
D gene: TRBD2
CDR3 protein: CASSPGGSTDTQYF
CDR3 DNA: TGTGCCAGCAGCCCGGGGGGGTCCACAGATACGCAGTATTTT

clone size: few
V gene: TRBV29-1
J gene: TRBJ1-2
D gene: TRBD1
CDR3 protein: CSVGGRGSSTNYGYTF
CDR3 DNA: TGCAGCGTCGGCGGCAGGGGGTCCTCAACTAACTATGGCTACACCTTC

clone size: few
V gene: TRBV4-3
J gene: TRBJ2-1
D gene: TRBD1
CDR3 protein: CASSLGDSFHYNEQFF
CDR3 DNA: TGCGCCAGCAGCCTTGGGGACAGCTTCCACTACAATGAGCAGTTCTTC

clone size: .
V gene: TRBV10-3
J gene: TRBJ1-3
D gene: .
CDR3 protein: CAIGAGLVGNTIYF
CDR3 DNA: TGTGCCATTGGGGCAGGGTTGGTTGGAAACACCATATATTTT

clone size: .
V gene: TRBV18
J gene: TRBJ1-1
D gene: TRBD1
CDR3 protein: CASSRQGANTEAFF
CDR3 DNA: TGTGCCAGCTCACGACAGGGGGCGAACACTGAAGCTTTCTTT

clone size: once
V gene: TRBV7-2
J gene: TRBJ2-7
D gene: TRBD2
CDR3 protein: CASSFRTSIRLEQYF
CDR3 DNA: TGTGCCAGCAGCTTCCGGACTAGTATCCGCCTCGAGCAGTACTTC

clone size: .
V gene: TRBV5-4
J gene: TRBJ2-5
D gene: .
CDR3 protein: CASSPRADQETQYF
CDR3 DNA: TGTGCCAGCAGCCCCCGGGCCGACCAAGAGACCCAGTACTTC

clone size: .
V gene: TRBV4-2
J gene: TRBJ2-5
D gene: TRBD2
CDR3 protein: CASSQDPGLAGAHQETQYF
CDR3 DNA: TGTGCCAGCAGCCAAGATCCCGGACTAGCGGGGGCCCACCAAGAGACCCAGTACTTC

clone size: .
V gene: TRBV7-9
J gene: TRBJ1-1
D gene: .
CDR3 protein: CASSFGDKGNTEAFF
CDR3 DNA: TGTGCCAGCAGCTTTGGGGACAAGGGGAACACTGAAGCTTTCTTT

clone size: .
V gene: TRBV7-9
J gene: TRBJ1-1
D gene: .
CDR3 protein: CASSLEEGGYTEAFF
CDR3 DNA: TGTGCCAGCAGCTTAGAGGAAGGGGGATACACTGAAGCTTTCTTT

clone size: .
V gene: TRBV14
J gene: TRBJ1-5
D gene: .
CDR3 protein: CASSQVPDSRSNQPQHF
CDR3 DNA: TGTGCCAGCAGCCAGGTCCCGGACAGCCGTAGCAATCAGCCCCAGCATTTT

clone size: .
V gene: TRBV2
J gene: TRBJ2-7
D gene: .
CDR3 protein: CASSEARSYEQYF
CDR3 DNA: TGTGCCAGCAGTGAAGCGAGATCCTACGAGCAGTACTTC